This TCR beta chain was sequenced during a study of T cells in localized non-small cell lung cancer. Note on this clone: The junction shows a germline mismatch at one end, possibly a read error.

The repertoire was sequenced with immunoSEQ multiplex PCR; TCRdb's copy has only in-frame clones and lacks some. The repertoire has 8,500 or so clones, 55% to 75% of them found once; the top ten carry 7% to 9%. Germline-derived CDR1 and CDR2 are MNHGY and SAAAGT. The CDR3 length is 15 residues. The chain joins TRBV6-8 to TRBJ1-4, with D possibly being TRBD1 (5 bases). This clonotype was sampled from a male donor older than 55 with stage I squamous cell lung carcinoma. Sequenced material: lymph node tissue, taken before any cancer treatment. CDR3 loop: CAISVGGTLNEKLFF. Here the CDR3 DNA reads TGTGCCATCAGTGTTGGGGGGACTTTAAATGAAAAACTGTTTTTT.